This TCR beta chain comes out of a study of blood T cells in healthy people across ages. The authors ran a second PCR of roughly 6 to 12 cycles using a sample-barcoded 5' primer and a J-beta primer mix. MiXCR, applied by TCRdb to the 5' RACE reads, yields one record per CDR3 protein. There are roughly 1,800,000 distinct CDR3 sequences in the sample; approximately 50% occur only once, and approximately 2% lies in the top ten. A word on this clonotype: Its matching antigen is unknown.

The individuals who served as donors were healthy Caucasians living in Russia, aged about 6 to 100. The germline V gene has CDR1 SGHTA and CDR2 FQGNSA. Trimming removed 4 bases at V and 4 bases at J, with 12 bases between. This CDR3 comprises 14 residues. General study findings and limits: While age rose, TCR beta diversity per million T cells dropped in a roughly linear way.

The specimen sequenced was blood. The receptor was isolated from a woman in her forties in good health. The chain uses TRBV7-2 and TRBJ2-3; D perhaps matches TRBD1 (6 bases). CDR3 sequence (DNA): TGTGCCAGCAGCTCCAGGACAGAACCAGATACGCAGTATTTT. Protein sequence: CASSSRTEPDTQYF.